These 28 T cell receptor beta chains came from one sample sequenced in a study of shared clonotypes between healthy human individuals. CD45RO-negative cells were positively selected for CCR7, leaving out terminally differentiated effector memory CD45RA+ cells. Generated by immunoSEQ multiplex PCR, the TCRdb table keeps only in-frame clones and is missing some. The data show 550,000 to 600,000 clones, 95% to 98% seen once. The material sequenced was naive CD8+ T cells sorted from blood. These receptors came from a man aged 25 to 40 in good health.

V gene TRBV29-1 combines with J gene TRBJ2-2, with TRBD1 as a possible D gene (6 bases). This CDR3 region has 14 residues. V lost 6 bases to trimming and J lost 5 bases, with 16 bases between them. Germline assignment: CDR1 SQVTM and CDR2 ANQGSEA. Here the CDR3 reads CSVTKQGRTGELFF. CDR3 nucleotide sequence: TGCAGCGTCACGAAACAGGGTCGGACCGGGGAGCTGTTTTTT.

The chain is built from TRBV11-3 and TRBJ2-1, with 10 nucleotides matching TRBD1. Germline V gives CDR1 SGHNT, CDR2 YENEEA. The CDR3 has 16 residues. The trim removed 1 base at V and 3 bases at J, leaving 3 bases unmatched. This CDR3 reads CASSLGGQGFYNEQFF. For the CDR3, the DNA is TGTGCCAGCAGCTTAGGGGGACAGGGGTTCTACAATGAGCAGTTCTTC. The whole variable domain, remainder taken from reference TRBV11-3 and TRBJ2-1, is EAGVVQSPRYKIIEKKQPVAFWCNPISGHNTLYWYLQNLGQGPELLIRYENEEAVDDSQLPKDRFSAERLKGVDSTLKIQPAELGDSAVYLCASSLGGQGFYNEQFFGPGTRLTVL.

V gene TRBV9 combines with J gene TRBJ2-5; D possibly corresponds to TRBD1 (7 bases). The germline CDR1 and CDR2 sequences are SGDLS and YYNGEE. This CDR3 has 16 residues. V lost 0 bases, J lost 1 base, and 13 bases lay in between. The CDR3 DNA reads TGTGCCAGCAGCGTAGGCTCAGGGGGGAGCCAAGAGACCCAGTACTTC. It is translated as CASSVGSGGSQETQYF.

This clone was seen only once. Other DNA sequences in this specimen translate into the identical CDR3. The chain is built from TRBV6-5 and TRBJ2-1; D not resolved. The germline V and J ends were trimmed by 0 bases and 7 bases, with 1 base remaining between them. The CDR3 is 11 residues long. Germline CDR1 reads MNHEY; CDR2 reads SVGAGI. The CDR3 DNA follows: TGTGCCAGCAGTTACTCGAATGAGCAGTTCTTC. This codes for CASSYSNEQFF.

This chain uses TRBV5-1 with TRBJ2-7; 9 bases align to TRBD1. With V trimmed by 4 bases and J by 7 bases, 6 bases remained unmatched. Germline V CDR1 and CDR2: SGHRS, YFSETQ. The CDR3 extends over 13 amino acids. The CDR3, as DNA: TGCGCCAGCAGCGCCGGGACAGGGCGAGAGCAGTACTTC. Translating gives CASSAGTGREQYF.

The chain links TRBV5-8 to TRBJ2-7, with 11 bases aligning to TRBD1. The CDR3 sequence is 17 residues long. Losses at the gene ends were 0 bases for V and 3 bases for J; bases not matched to a gene: 8. Germline V gene lookup returns CDR1 SGHTS and CDR2 YDEGEE. CDR3: CASSLGRGQGEYYEQYF. The CDR3 nucleotides are TGTGCCAGCAGCTTGGGGCGGGGACAGGGGGAATACTACGAGCAGTACTTC.

The chain employs TRBV5-1 and TRBJ2-3; 8 nucleotides align to TRBD1. The V gene's germline CDR1 is SGHRS and CDR2 YFSETQ. The V segment lost 0 bases and the J segment 3 bases; nucleotides outside the gene matches: 9. The CDR3 loop spans 17 amino acids. CDR3 residues: CASSLGQGQVVTDTQYF. In nucleotides, the CDR3 is TGCGCCAGCAGCTTGGGCCAGGGACAGGTGGTTACAGATACGCAGTATTTT.

In nucleotides, the CDR3 is TGTGCCAGCGGGAAATGGGACAGGGTTTACGAGCAGTACTTC. Protein sequence: CASGKWDRVYEQYF. The chain combines TRBV14 with TRBJ2-7; 9 bases fit TRBD1. From germline, CDR1 is SGHDN and CDR2 FVKESK. The CDR3 has 14 residues. J gave up 4 bases and V 8 bases, and 9 bases lay outside the gene matches.

The chain employs TRBV14 and TRBJ2-7; tentatively, D is TRBD1 (5 bases). CDR1 and CDR2 from the germline V gene are SGHDN and FVKESK. Trimming stripped 6 bases from V and 0 bases from J, with 15 bases between. CDR3 length: 15 amino acids. CDR3 sequence: CASSLRQSYSYEQYF. The CDR3, as DNA: TGTGCCAGCAGTCTACGACAGTCCTACTCCTACGAGCAGTACTTC.

V is TRBV29-1 and J is TRBJ1-1; 8 nucleotides line up with TRBD1. V shed 6 bases and J 1 base; nucleotides not matched to a gene: 4. CDR3 length: 13 amino acids. Germline loops: CDR1 SQVTM, CDR2 ANQGSEA. In DNA form, the CDR3 reads TGCAGCGTAAGGACAGGGACGAACACTGAAGCTTTCTTT. Amino acids: CSVRTGTNTEAFF.

The chain has TRBV29-1 and TRBJ1-2, with 7 nucleotides matching TRBD1. The trim removed 6 bases at V and 14 bases at J, leaving 9 bases unmatched. This CDR3 is 10 amino acids long. Germline V lookup: CDR1 SQVTM, CDR2 ANQGSEA. The CDR3 sequence: CSVLGQEETF. CDR3 nucleotides: TGCAGCGTACTAGGACAGGAAGAGACCTTC.

The genes are TRBV29-1 and TRBJ1-2; 8 bases line up with TRBD1. This CDR3 region has 13 residues. Germline-derived CDR1 and CDR2 are SQVTM and ANQGSEA. After removal of 8 bases from V and 4 bases from J, the junction contained 9 bases not matched to a gene. CDR3 loop: CSSLQGEAYGYTF. For the CDR3, the DNA is TGCAGCTCGCTACAGGGGGAAGCCTATGGCTACACCTTC. Full variable domain (missing parts from reference TRBV29-1 and TRBJ1-2): SAVISQKPSRDICQRGTSLTIQCQVDSQVTMMFWYRQQPGQSLTLIATANQGSEATYESGFVIDKFPISRPNLTFSTLTVSNMSPEDSSIYLCSSLQGEAYGYTFGSGTRLTVV.

This clone was counted once. The J gene is TRBJ2-7, the V gene TRBV4-1, with D hard to call. Trimming shortened V by 4 bases and J by 3 bases, and 10 bases separated the two germline ends. The germline V gene encodes CDR1 MGHRA and CDR2 YSYEKL. This CDR3 is built from 13 residues. This chain's CDR3 is CASSPALNYEQYF. CDR3 in DNA: TGCGCCAGCAGCCCTGCCCTTAACTACGAGCAGTACTTC.

The genes are TRBV1 and TRBJ1-5; the table's D gene call, TRBD1, was not cross checked with the DNA. TRBV1 is shown as a pseudogene. The CDR3 is made up of 16 amino acids. As DNA, the CDR3 is TGCACCAGCAGCCAAGATTCCGGACACCCCAATCAGCCCCAGCATTTT. Its protein is CTSSQDSGHPNQPQHF.

V is TRBV6-9 and J is TRBJ1-2; D ambiguous. Germline CDR1 MNHGY, CDR2 SVAAGI. Trimming took off 8 bases at V and 3 bases at J, with 10 bases between the two ends. The CDR3 contains 12 residues. Here the CDR3 reads CASPQVDYGYTF. The CDR3 DNA is TGTGCCAGCCCGCAGGTTGACTATGGCTACACCTTC.

This chain joins TRBV7-9 and TRBJ2-1; unclear D gene. The CDR3 runs 17 residues. Per germline, CDR1 SEHNR and CDR2 FQNEAQ (reference sequence). The V and J ends lost 3 bases and 1 base respectively, with 16 bases between them. CDR3 nucleotides: TGTGCCAGCAGCTTCCTCCCAGCGCGCCCTTCCTACAATGAGCAGTTCTTC. This translates into CASSFLPARPSYNEQFF.

Here the CDR3 DNA reads TGTGCCAGCAGGTCTTCAGACATCACCGGCGACGAGCAGTACTTC. Translating it yields CASRSSDITGDEQYF. The J gene is TRBJ2-7, the V gene TRBV7-2; no firm D call. Germline V gene lookup returns CDR1 SGHTA and CDR2 FQGNSA. This CDR3 is built from 15 residues. The V end lost 6 bases, the J end lost 5 bases, and 20 bases lay between the germline ends.

V and J are TRBV18 and TRBJ2-1; no firm D call. There are 14 residues in the CDR3. Trimming stripped 5 bases from V and 0 bases from J, with 8 bases between. The germline gives CDR1 KGHSH, CDR2 LQKENI. CDR3 loop: CASSDSSSYNEQFF. The CDR3, as DNA: TGTGCCAGCTCAGATTCTAGCTCCTACAATGAGCAGTTCTTC.

The genes are TRBV7-6 and TRBJ2-7, with a possible D match to TRBD2 (6 bases). The CDR3 sequence is 13 residues long. The germline V gene has CDR1 SGHVS and CDR2 FNYEAQ. The V and J ends lost 5 bases and 3 bases respectively, with 11 bases between them. The CDR3 spells CASSLGTFYEQYF. The DNA of the CDR3 is TGTGCCAGCAGCCTAGGGACTTTCTACGAGCAGTACTTC.

The genes are TRBV27 and TRBJ1-4, with unresolved D. CDR3 length: 16 amino acids. Germline CDR1 and CDR2: MNHEY and SMNVEV (reference sequence). V shed 1 base and J shed 0 bases, with 9 bases lying between them. The CDR3 DNA reads as TGTGCCAGCAGTTTATATGATCCTGCAACTAATGAAAAACTGTTTTTT. It encodes CASSLYDPATNEKLFF.

The rearrangement uses TRBV19 and TRBJ1-4; D not resolved. V lost 5 bases, J lost 0 bases, and 7 bases lay in between. This CDR3 spans 14 amino acids. The germline V gene has CDR1 LNHDA and CDR2 SQIVND (reference sequence). This CDR3 is CASSRIATNEKLFF. The CDR3 DNA sequence: TGTGCCAGTAGTCGTATTGCAACTAATGAAAAACTGTTTTTT.

V usage is TRBV7-6 and J usage is TRBJ2-1, with D hard to call. Germline loops: CDR1 SGHVS, CDR2 FNYEAQ. This CDR3 region has 18 residues. Trimming pared 4 bases from V and 6 bases from J, leaving 25 bases between. CDR3 sequence: CASSSPPIVDPRGNEQFF. In nucleotides, the CDR3 is TGTGCCAGCAGCTCACCCCCTATCGTCGACCCCCGCGGCAATGAGCAGTTCTTC.

The chain combines TRBV2 with TRBJ1-3; D unclear. Germline V gene lookup returns CDR1 SNHLY and CDR2 FYNNEI. The CDR3 sequence is 15 residues long. Between the trimmed V and J ends, which lost 6 bases and 0 bases, there was a span of 12 bases. The CDR3 spells CASRAEPSSGNTIYF. For the CDR3, the DNA is TGTGCCAGCAGGGCCGAACCGTCCTCTGGAAACACCATATATTTT.

The V call is TRBV10-3, the J call TRBJ2-3, with D unresolved. This CDR3 has 12 amino acids. The V end was cut by 6 bases, the J end by 1 base, with 5 bases between. CDR1 is ENHRY, CDR2 SYGVKD, per germline. CDR3 residues: CAIRARTDTQYF. CDR3 sequence (DNA): TGTGCCATCAGGGCGCGCACAGATACGCAGTATTTT.

The rearrangement uses TRBV4-1 and TRBJ2-7, with D uncertain. The germline gives CDR1 MGHRA, CDR2 YSYEKL. V was clipped by 2 bases and J by 3 bases, with 26 bases between them. The CDR3 has 19 amino acids. The CDR3 DNA is TGCGCCAGCAGCCAATCTCACCTCCCCAGCGCCCAAACCGACTACGAGCAGTACTTC. Translating gives CASSQSHLPSAQTDYEQYF.

V gene TRBV4-3 combines with J gene TRBJ1-1; 10 bases fit TRBD1. The CDR3 is 15 residues long. Germline loops: CDR1 LGHNA, CDR2 YSLEER. With 3 bases clipped from V and 1 base from J, the junction kept 2 bases outside the gene matches. CDR3 in amino acids: CASSQGQGTNTEAFF. The CDR3 DNA sequence: TGCGCCAGCAGCCAGGGACAGGGGACGAACACTGAAGCTTTCTTT.

The chain couples TRBV27 to TRBJ2-1, with a weak D call TRBD2 (6 bases). The CDR3 contains 14 residues. Germline CDR1 and CDR2: MNHEY and SMNVEV (reference sequence). The germline V and J ends were trimmed by 7 bases and 7 bases, with 17 bases remaining between them. The CDR3 coding sequence is TGTGCCAGCACTCGAAAGGGCGGGGTAAATGAGCAGTTCTTC. Translation: CASTRKGGVNEQFF.

The rearrangement links TRBV29-1 to TRBJ2-3, with TRBD2 matching 11 bases. After removal of 1 base from V and 2 bases from J, the junction contained 2 bases not matched to a gene. CDR1 and CDR2 (germline): SQVTM, ANQGSEA. This CDR3 has 15 amino acids. This CDR3 reads CSVEGGLADTDTQYF. DNA for the CDR3: TGCAGCGTTGAAGGGGGACTAGCGGACACAGATACGCAGTATTTT.